Presented here are 26 T cell receptor beta chains from one specimen sequenced in a study of human T cells and chemical hapten exposure. Documented time point: patch test 2, 6 weeks after DPC sensitization. The treatment: therapeutic diphenylcyclopropenone sensitization with weekly scalp DPC. MiXCR was run by TCRdb on the RACE reads, yielding one entry per CDR3 protein. Of about 350,000 distinct CDR3 sequences in the sample, about 6.3% were seen once. This sample comprised whole blood, obtained in connection with sensitization to the hapten diphenylcyclopropenone (DPC). The receptors were gathered from a woman aged 18 to 35 with alopecia areata. Some clones in this sample may be carry-over from other donors' samples.

This clonotype was seen repeatedly, ten times or more. This sequence joins TRBV15 and TRBJ1-4, with no clear D. This CDR3 comprises 15 residues. Germline CDR1 and CDR2: LNHNV and YYDKDF (reference sequence). Trimming pared 3 bases from V and 0 bases from J, leaving 8 bases between. DNA of the CDR3: TGTGCCACCAGCAGGGATAGTGCAACTAATGAAAAACTGTTTTTT. Its translation is CATSRDSATNEKLFF.

This clonotype was observed a handful of times. The chain combines TRBV7-2 with TRBJ2-7; D remains unclear. Per germline, CDR1 SGHTA and CDR2 FQGNSA. Trimming took off 5 bases at V and 2 bases at J, with 7 bases between the two ends. The CDR3 consists of 12 residues. CDR3 region: CASSPATYEQYF. CDR3 nucleotides: TGTGCCAGCAGCCCCGCCACCTACGAGCAGTACTTC.

This clonotype was counted only a few times. This rearrangement joins TRBV4-2 to TRBJ1-1; D ambiguous. Germline V gene sequence: CDR1 LGHNA, CDR2 YNFKEQ. Trimming left V 1 base short and J 0 bases short, with 9 bases between. The CDR3 contains 15 residues. The CDR3 bases are TGTGCCAGCAGCCAAGGTCCAGGAATGAACACTGAAGCTTTCTTT. Its translation: CASSQGPGMNTEAFF.

This clonotype was detected a few times. J is TRBJ2-1 and V is TRBV20-1; D perhaps matches TRBD2 (6 bases). Germline CDR1 reads DFQATT; CDR2 reads SNEGSKA (reference sequence). Trimming left V 1 base short and J 6 bases short, with 13 bases between. The CDR3 runs to 14 residues. CDR3 residues: CSARAAGGGNEQFF. DNA of the CDR3: TGCAGTGCTAGAGCGGCCGGGGGTGGCAATGAGCAGTTCTTC.

This clonotype was observed once. The conserved phenylalanine or tryptophan is not found at the CDR3 terminus, so this likely reflects a read error. This chain uses TRBV12-3 or TRBV12-4 with TRBJ1-1; D perhaps matches TRBD1 (5 bases). Trimming pared 6 bases from V and 5 bases from J, leaving 16 bases between. CDR3 length: 14 residues. DNA for the CDR3: TGTGCCAGCAGCCCGAGGGGAGAAGGGACTGAAGCTTTCCTT. This codes for CASSPRGEGTEAFL.

The CDR3 spells CSVEGGSGYTF. DNA for the CDR3: TGCAGCGTTGAAGGGGGTTCTGGCTACACCTTC. The gene calls are TRBV29-1 and TRBJ1-2; D is unclear. The CDR3 is made up of 11 amino acids. The germline V gene has CDR1 SQVTM and CDR2 ANQGSEA. The V and J ends lost 1 base and 7 bases respectively, with 7 bases between them.

Comment on this clonotype: A single base separates this from a much larger clone, so it may be a read error. The CDR3: CAGSEARSQGRPQHF. The CDR3 nucleotides are TGTGCCGGCAGTGAAGCGCGCTCTCAGGGGCGGCCCCAGCATTTT. The V gene is TRBV2, the J gene TRBJ1-5, with D possibly matching TRBD1 (6 bases). CDR1 is SNHLY, CDR2 FYNNEI, per germline. The CDR3 length is 15 residues.

V is TRBV6-2 or TRBV6-3 and J is TRBJ2-3; D perhaps matches TRBD2 (7 bases). The germline gives CDR1 MNHEY, CDR2 SVGEGT. CDR3 length: 16 residues. V was trimmed by 0 bases and J by 3 bases, leaving 13 bases between them. The CDR3 region has the DNA TGTGCCAGCAGTTACTCGGGGCGGGGGCCGACAGATACGCAGTATTTT. This encodes CASSYSGRGPTDTQYF.

V and J are TRBV7-2 and TRBJ2-3, with a tentative D call TRBD1 (6 bases). This CDR3 region has 15 residues. The V end lost 5 bases, the J end lost 1 base, and 13 bases lay between the germline ends. Germline V gives CDR1 SGHTA, CDR2 FQGNSA. The CDR3 region has the DNA TGTGCCAGCAGCCCCCAGGGGTTCCGCACAGATACGCAGTATTTT. It encodes CASSPQGFRTDTQYF.

CDR3 in DNA: TGTGCCAGCAGTGATAGCCCTAGCCCTATGGGAGATACGCAGTATTTT. The encoded protein is CASSDSPSPMGDTQYF. The chain recombines TRBV12-3 or TRBV12-4 with TRBJ2-3, with a weak D call TRBD2 (5 bases). The CDR3 covers 16 residues. The ends were cut back, 5 bases at V and 5 bases at J, with 20 bases in the middle.

The sample holds a few counts of this clonotype. The V and J genes are TRBV5-1 and TRBJ2-7, with D tentatively TRBD1 or TRBD2 (5 bases each). Trimming cost V 4 bases and J 4 bases, with 21 bases left between them. Per germline, CDR1 SGHRS and CDR2 YFSETQ. This CDR3 is built from 16 residues. CDR3 amino acids: CASSARDGSGPYEQYF. The CDR3, as DNA: TGCGCCAGCAGCGCACGGGACGGATCCGGTCCGTACGAGCAGTACTTC. Drawing the rest from reference TRBV5-1 and TRBJ2-7, the complete variable domain is KAGVTQTPRYLIKTRGQQVTLSCSPISGHRSVSWYQQTPGQGLQFLFEYFSETQRNKGNFPGRFSGRQFSNSRSEMNVSTLELGDSALYLCASSARDGSGPYEQYFGPGTRLTVT.

This clonotype has only a few counts. V gene TRBV27 combines with J gene TRBJ2-5; 7 bases map to TRBD2. Losses at the gene ends were 6 bases for V and 5 bases for J; bases not matched to a gene: 12. Germline V gene lookup returns CDR1 MNHEY and CDR2 SMNVEV (reference sequence). This CDR3 is 15 amino acids long. The CDR3 DNA reads as TGTGCCAGCAGCCGATACCGGGGGGTTTTGGAGACCCAGTACTTC. Translated: CASSRYRGVLETQYF.

In its sample, this clonotype was seen a few times. The V call is TRBV6-1, the J call TRBJ1-5; 9 nucleotides line up with TRBD1. V lost 4 bases and J lost 6; bases outside the gene matches: 7. The CDR3 is 15 amino acids. Germline CDR1 and CDR2: MNHNS and SASEGT. CDR3 in DNA: TGTGCCAGCAGTGGTTCTACAGGGGGCGGTCAGCCCCAGCATTTT. Its protein is CASSGSTGGGQPQHF.

This clonotype was seen only a few times. V gene TRBV4-1 combines with J gene TRBJ2-7, with D hard to call. The CDR3 sequence is 14 residues long. Trimming pared 2 bases from V and 3 bases from J, leaving 11 bases between. Germline V lookup: CDR1 MGHRA, CDR2 YSYEKL. The CDR3 region is CASSQIDSSYEQYF. DNA for the CDR3: TGCGCCAGCAGCCAAATAGATTCCAGCTACGAGCAGTACTTC.

In its sample, this clonotype was seen a few times. This sequence joins TRBV20-1 and TRBJ1-6; D may be TRBD1 (5 bases). Trimming left V 3 bases short and J 10 bases short, with 19 bases between. The CDR3 runs to 15 residues. CDR1 and CDR2 from the germline V gene are DFQATT and SNEGSKA (reference sequence). The CDR3 DNA is TGCAGTGCTAGGCCCGGGACGGCCGTTCGCTCACCCCTCCACTTT. Protein product: CSARPGTAVRSPLHF.

The V gene is TRBV19, the J gene TRBJ1-2; D is unclear. Germline CDR1 LNHDA, CDR2 SQIVND (reference sequence). Trimming removed 4 bases from V and 4 bases from J, with 16 bases in between. The CDR3 loop spans 15 amino acids. The CDR3 spells CASSNSAVGSYGYTF. CDR3 nucleotides: TGTGCCAGTAGTAACTCGGCAGTGGGATCCTATGGCTACACCTTC.

V usage is TRBV7-9 and J usage is TRBJ2-3; D not resolved. The CDR3 loop spans 13 amino acids. Trimming stripped 6 bases from V and 6 bases from J, with 13 bases between. Per the germline V gene, CDR1 is SEHNR and CDR2 is FQNEAQ (reference sequence). The CDR3 loop is CASRYNRSDTQYF. CDR3 nucleotides: TGTGCCAGCAGGTACAATAGGTCGGATACGCAGTATTTT.

This clonotype was found a few times. The V and J genes are TRBV5-1 and TRBJ1-6; D perhaps matches TRBD1 (6 bases). The ends were cut back, 0 bases at V and 7 bases at J, with 8 bases in the middle. CDR3 length: 14 amino acids. The V gene's germline CDR1 is SGHRS and CDR2 YFSETQ. CDR3 DNA: TGCGCCAGCAGCTTGGGGACAGCCAATTCACCCCTCCACTTT. Translated, it gives CASSLGTANSPLHF. The full variable domain, its missing parts supplied by reference TRBV5-1 and TRBJ1-6, is KAGVTQTPRYLIKTRGQQVTLSCSPISGHRSVSWYQQTPGQGLQFLFEYFSETQRNKGNFPGRFSGRQFSNSRSEMNVSTLELGDSALYLCASSLGTANSPLHFGNGTRLTVT.

The sample holds a few counts of this clonotype. The chain uses TRBV4-1 and TRBJ1-1; D ambiguous. V lost 3 bases, J lost 7 bases, and 18 bases lay in between. CDR1 is MGHRA, CDR2 YSYEKL, per germline. This CDR3 contains 15 residues. The CDR3 protein is CASSHFSIGSGEAFF. The CDR3 nucleotides are TGCGCCAGCAGCCATTTCTCGATAGGGAGCGGTGAAGCTTTCTTT.

The chain recombines TRBV2 with TRBJ2-2; D is uncertain. V lost 4 bases and J 4 bases, leaving 13 bases between the germline ends. The CDR3 sequence is 15 residues long. The V gene's germline CDR1 is SNHLY and CDR2 FYNNEI. The CDR3 coding sequence is TGTGCCAGCAGTGTCTCGCGGTTGGGCACCGGGGAGCTGTTTTTT. It translates to CASSVSRLGTGELFF.

CDR3 in DNA: TGTGCCAGCAGCTCGAGGGTGGGGCAGGCCAATTCACCCCTCCACTTT. It is translated as CASSSRVGQANSPLHF. V and J are TRBV7-2 and TRBJ1-6; tentatively, D is TRBD1 (5 bases). The CDR3 length is 16 residues. V gave up 4 bases and J gave up 7 bases, with 17 bases separating them. CDR1 is SGHTA, CDR2 FQGNSA, per germline.

This clonotype appeared a few times. The chain recombines TRBV7-2 with TRBJ2-3; no clear D gene. The CDR3 loop spans 15 amino acids. V shed 1 base and J shed 0 bases, with 8 bases lying between them. The V gene's germline CDR1 is SGHTA and CDR2 FQGNSA. The CDR3 reads CASSLVASSTDTQYF. In DNA, the CDR3 is TGTGCCAGCAGCTTAGTCGCCAGTAGCACAGATACGCAGTATTTT.

The J gene is TRBJ1-5, the V gene TRBV10-2; unclear D gene. Deletions cut 0 bases from V and 7 bases from J, with 13 bases between. The CDR3 loop spans 15 amino acids. CDR1 WSHSY and CDR2 SAAADI come from the germline V gene. The CDR3 loop is CASSESIRGGQPQHF. The CDR3 DNA reads TGCGCCAGCAGTGAGTCGATACGGGGAGGGCAGCCCCAGCATTTT.

This clonotype was found many times. The genes are TRBV7-2 and TRBJ1-5, with D tentatively TRBD1 (5 bases). Trimming pared 6 bases from V and 0 bases from J, leaving 12 bases between. The germline gives CDR1 SGHTA, CDR2 FQGNSA. The CDR3 spans 15 residues. CDR3 DNA: TGTGCCAGCAGACCCGACAGTTATAGCAATCAGCCCCAGCATTTT. Protein: CASRPDSYSNQPQHF.

This clonotype was seen at least ten times. This rearrangement joins TRBV12-3 or TRBV12-4 to TRBJ2-3; possibly TRBD2 for D (6 bases). The V and J ends lost 4 bases and 6 bases respectively, with 11 bases between them. This CDR3 has 13 residues. The CDR3 protein is CASSSDLADTQYF. DNA of the CDR3: TGTGCCAGCAGTTCCGATCTAGCGGATACGCAGTATTTT.

This clonotype occurred many times. The rearrangement uses TRBV6-2 or TRBV6-3 and TRBJ2-1; D unclear. V was clipped by 2 bases and J by 0 bases, with 8 bases between them. The germline V gene encodes CDR1 MNHEY and CDR2 SVGEGT. This CDR3 has 15 residues. The CDR3 DNA follows: TGTGCCAGCAGTTACGCGGTGAGCTCCTACAATGAGCAGTTCTTC. Amino acid sequence: CASSYAVSSYNEQFF.